The rows below give T cell receptor beta chains drawn from one sample of a study of control samples from healthy donors and cancer patients. Here immunoSEQ multiplex PCR was the method, and the copy in TCRdb shows in-frame clones only, minus some. The data show some 120,000 clones, around 87% seen once. The sequenced material came from blood. The source is a man in his thirties or forties in good health. Both conserved end residues are part of each CDR3. D genes are given only for firm matches. Clone size is stated in some rows and not others, as once, few, many or a class when expanded.

d_gene	v_gene	abundance	j_gene	CDR3aa	CDR3nt
NA	TRBV30	NA	TRBJ2-7	CAWSSAHEQYF	TGTGCCTGGAGTTCAGCGCACGAGCAGTACTTC
NA	TRBV7-9	NA	TRBJ1-2	CASSLGTDYGYTF	TGTGCCAGCAGCTTAGGGACAGACTATGGCTACACCTTC
NA	TRBV30	NA	TRBJ1-1	CAWLPVETEAFF	TGTGCCTGGCTCCCGGTAGAAACTGAAGCTTTCTTT
NA	TRBV12-3/TRBV12-4	NA	TRBJ1-2	CASRPFTYGYTF	TGTGCCAGCAGACCGTTCACCTATGGCTACACCTTC
NA	TRBV7-8	NA	TRBJ1-5	CASSSRDGLYSNQPQHF	TGTGCCAGCAGCTCCCGGGACGGCCTATATAGCAATCAGCCCCAGCATTTT
NA	TRBV10-3	NA	TRBJ1-5	CAISESGGGNGNQPQHF	TGTGCCATCAGTGAGTCGGGAGGGGGAAATGGCAATCAGCCCCAGCATTTT
NA	TRBV28	NA	TRBJ1-1	CASSLTQFRFEAFF	TGTGCCAGCAGTTTAACCCAGTTTAGGTTTGAAGCTTTCTTT
NA	TRBV11-3	NA	TRBJ2-5	CASSLSGTGGGETQYF	TGTGCCAGCAGCTTAAGTGGCACAGGCGGCGGAGAGACCCAGTACTTC
TRBD1	TRBV5-1	NA	TRBJ2-1	CASSLTGGGSDEQFF	TGCGCCAGCAGCCTTACAGGGGGAGGAAGCGATGAGCAGTTCTTC
TRBD1	TRBV5-1	NA	TRBJ1-4	CASSLGDRGKLFF	TGCGCCAGCAGCTTGGGAGACAGGGGGAAACTGTTTTTT
NA	TRBV24-1	NA	TRBJ1-1	CATRSLLNTEAFF	TGTGCCACCAGGAGCTTATTGAACACTGAAGCTTTCTTT
NA	TRBV11-2	NA	TRBJ2-1	CASSGGYNEQFF	TGTGCCAGCAGCGGGGGGTACAATGAGCAGTTCTTC
NA	TRBV6-4	NA	TRBJ1-1	CASRGQWGNTEAFF	TGTGCCAGCAGAGGACAGTGGGGGAACACTGAAGCTTTCTTT
NA	TRBV7-2	NA	TRBJ1-1	CASSSSMGTEAFF	TGTGCCAGCAGCTCCTCGATGGGCACTGAAGCTTTCTTT
TRBD2	TRBV7-2	NA	TRBJ2-1	CASSLGGLAGHNEQFF	TGTGCCAGCAGCTTAGGTGGACTAGCGGGCCACAATGAGCAGTTCTTC
NA	TRBV28	few	TRBJ1-3	CAIYRPGNTIYF	TGTGCCATCTACCGACCTGGAAACACCATATATTTT
NA	TRBV15	NA	TRBJ2-7	CATSLEGGREQYF	TGTGCCACCAGTCTGGAGGGGGGGAGGGAGCAGTACTTC
NA	TRBV11-3	NA	TRBJ1-1	CASSLGLRNTEAFF	TGTGCCAGCAGCTTAGGCCTCCGGAACACTGAAGCTTTCTTT
NA	TRBV7-9	NA	TRBJ1-1	CASSWRSGGTEAFF	TGTGCCAGCAGCTGGCGGTCGGGGGGGACTGAAGCTTTCTTT
TRBD1	TRBV10-1	NA	TRBJ2-2	CASSPNSGTGNTGELFF	TGCGCCAGCAGCCCCAACTCCGGGACAGGGAACACCGGGGAGCTGTTTTTT
NA	TRBV28	NA	TRBJ1-4	CATRVGPANEKLFF	TGTGCCACGCGTGTAGGGCCGGCTAATGAAAAACTGTTTTTT
TRBD2	TRBV5-1	few	TRBJ2-3	CASSIRTSGGPRDTQYF	TGCGCCAGCAGCATAAGGACTAGCGGGGGGCCGAGGGATACGCAGTATTTT
NA	TRBV4-1	NA	TRBJ1-4	CASLGRGGTLNEKLFF	TGCGCCAGCTTAGGAAGAGGAGGGACTTTAAATGAAAAACTGTTTTTT
NA	TRBV10-3	NA	TRBJ2-5	CAIRASRGEQETQYF	TGTGCCATCAGGGCGTCTAGGGGGGAACAAGAGACCCAGTACTTC
NA	TRBV2	NA	TRBJ2-1	CATSVRNEQFF	TGTGCGACCAGCGTACGCAATGAGCAGTTCTTC
NA	TRBV7-6	NA	TRBJ2-1	CAIREAGSSYNEQFF	TGTGCCATTCGCGAAGCGGGTAGCTCCTACAATGAGCAGTTCTTC
NA	TRBV30	NA	TRBJ1-1	CAWSLGVDTEAFF	TGTGCCTGGAGTCTAGGGGTGGACACTGAAGCTTTCTTT
NA	TRBV6-5	NA	TRBJ2-2	CASFTGGAGELFF	TGTGCCAGCTTCACAGGGGGGGCCGGGGAGCTGTTTTTT
TRBD1	TRBV12-3/TRBV12-4	NA	TRBJ1-2	CASSLDRGSGYTF	TGTGCCAGCAGTTTAGACAGGGGATCTGGCTACACCTTC
NA	TRBV5-8	NA	TRBJ1-2	CASSLVPDYGYTF	TGTGCCAGCAGCTTGGTCCCAGACTATGGCTACACCTTC
TRBD1	TRBV11-2	NA	TRBJ2-5	CASSLGTGGFQETQYF	TGTGCCAGCAGCTTAGGGACAGGGGGCTTCCAAGAGACCCAGTACTTC
TRBD1	TRBV7-2	NA	TRBJ2-1	CASSLVGTDYNEQFF	TGTGCCAGCAGCTTAGTCGGGACAGATTACAATGAGCAGTTCTTC
NA	TRBV6-4	NA	TRBJ1-2	CASSDSLGGYTF	TGTGCCAGCAGTGACTCTCTGGGGGGCTACACCTTC
NA	TRBV7-6	NA	TRBJ1-1	CASSSPAGADTEAFF	TGTGCCAGCAGCTCCCCTGCGGGGGCGGACACTGAAGCTTTCTTT
TRBD1	TRBV30	NA	TRBJ1-2	CALEVGGTADPVYGYTF	TGTGCCCTGGAGGTAGGTGGGACAGCGGACCCTGTCTATGGCTACACCTTC
NA	TRBV5-1	NA	TRBJ2-5	CASSTGTDVLETQYF	TGCGCCAGCAGCACCGGGACCGATGTCTTGGAGACCCAGTACTTC
NA	TRBV18	NA	TRBJ1-3	CASSPLVDSGNTIYF	TGTGCCAGCTCACCATTGGTAGACTCTGGAAACACCATATATTTT
TRBD1	TRBV10-2	NA	TRBJ2-7	CASSRTGGAYEQYF	TGCGCCAGCAGTCGGACAGGGGGCGCGTACGAGCAGTACTTC
NA	TRBV5-1	NA	TRBJ1-3	CASSLLPDSGNTIYF	TGCGCCAGCAGCCTCCTCCCCGACTCTGGAAACACCATATATTTT
TRBD1	TRBV12-5	NA	TRBJ2-7	CASGLLRQGRQYF	TGTGCTAGTGGTTTGCTGCGACAGGGAAGGCAGTACTTC
NA	TRBV6-1	NA	TRBJ2-5	CASSEGSAQETQYF	TGTGCCAGCAGTGAAGGGTCAGCTCAAGAGACCCAGTACTTC
NA	TRBV7-8	NA	TRBJ1-2	CASSQTGHYGYTF	TGTGCCAGCAGCCAGACAGGCCACTATGGCTACACCTTC
NA	TRBV19	NA	TRBJ2-3	CASSQGQEGTQYF	TGTGCCAGTAGTCAAGGACAGGAGGGTACGCAGTATTTT
NA	TRBV11-2	NA	TRBJ1-1	CASSLAWSNTEAFF	TGTGCCAGCAGCTTAGCGTGGAGCAACACTGAAGCTTTCTTT